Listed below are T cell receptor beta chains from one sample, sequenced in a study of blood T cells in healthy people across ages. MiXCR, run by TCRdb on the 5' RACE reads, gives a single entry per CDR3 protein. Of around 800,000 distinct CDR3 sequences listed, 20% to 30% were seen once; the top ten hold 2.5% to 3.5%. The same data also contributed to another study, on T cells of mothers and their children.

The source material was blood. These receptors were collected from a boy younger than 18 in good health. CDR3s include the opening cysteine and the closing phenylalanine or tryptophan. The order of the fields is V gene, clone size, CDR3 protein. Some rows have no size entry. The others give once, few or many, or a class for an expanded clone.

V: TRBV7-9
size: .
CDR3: CASSFFQAYEGNTEAFF

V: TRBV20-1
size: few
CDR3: CSARVGIRTDTQYF

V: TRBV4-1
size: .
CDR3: CASSQDGVNQPQHF

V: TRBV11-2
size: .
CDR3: CASGQGFGNIQYF

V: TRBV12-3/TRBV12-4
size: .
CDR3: CASSDNRGNTGELFF

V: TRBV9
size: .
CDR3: CASANRDTQYF

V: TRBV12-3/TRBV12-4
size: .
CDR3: CASSSRGGLKTQYF

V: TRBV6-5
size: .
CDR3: CASSVSSQAGYEQYF

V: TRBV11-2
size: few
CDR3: CASSLETAGDETQYF

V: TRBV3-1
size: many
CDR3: CASSRTSGNEKLFF

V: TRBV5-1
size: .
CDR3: CASSNRDEETQYF

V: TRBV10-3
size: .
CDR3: CAIANGTGGNYGYTF

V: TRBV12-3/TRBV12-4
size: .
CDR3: CASSLGLGPKEAQYF

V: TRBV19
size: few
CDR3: CASSGTRQYF

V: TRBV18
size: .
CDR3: CASSPPVQETQYF

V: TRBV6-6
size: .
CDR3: CASSYLTSGAVTGELFF

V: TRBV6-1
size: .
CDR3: CASSTSNTEAFF

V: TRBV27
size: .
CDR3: CASTVDRGPYNERFF

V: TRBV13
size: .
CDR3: CASSLGGGVLSYNEQFF

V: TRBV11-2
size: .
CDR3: CASSVSGGQGEKLFF

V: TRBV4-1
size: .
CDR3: CASSQTGTGAGYTF

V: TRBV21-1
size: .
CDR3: CASSSKRPGRGEQFF

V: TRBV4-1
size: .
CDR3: CASSPEGPPTVDEQFF

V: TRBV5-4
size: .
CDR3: CASSSQEGRNEKLFF

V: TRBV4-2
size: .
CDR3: CASSQGGQTFQETQYF

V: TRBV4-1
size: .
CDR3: CASSYGGDGYEQCF

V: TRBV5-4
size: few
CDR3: CASSSSTRLSSYNEQFF

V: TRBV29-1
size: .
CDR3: CSVAEYSNQPQHF

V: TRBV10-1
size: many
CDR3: CASSESGQSEAFF

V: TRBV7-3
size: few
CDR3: CASSLMGPTGELFF

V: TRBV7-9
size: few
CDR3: CASSSTVKETQYF

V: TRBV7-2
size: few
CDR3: CASSRGTLSYEQYF

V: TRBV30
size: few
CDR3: CAWSQGPEAFF

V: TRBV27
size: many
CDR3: CASRVFFNQPQHF

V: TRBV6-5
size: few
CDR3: CASRPEVGGPYGYTF

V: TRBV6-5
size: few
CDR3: CASSYAGGFLNSGANVLTF

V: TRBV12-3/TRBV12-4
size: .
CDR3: CASSLGDSVYNEQFF

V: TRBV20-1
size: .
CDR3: CSASAGTGEFPNYGYTF

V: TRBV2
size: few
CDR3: CASRAQGNYGYTF

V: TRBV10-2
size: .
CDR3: CASSDPPDGETQYF

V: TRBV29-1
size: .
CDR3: CSVVSDETQYF

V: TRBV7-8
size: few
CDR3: CASTLDRGSYNEQFF

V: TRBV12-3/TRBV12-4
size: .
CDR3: CASSLIVSTLSGTGYGYTF

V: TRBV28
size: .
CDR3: CASSLPRVQETQYF

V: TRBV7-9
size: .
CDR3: CASTATRRLNTEAFF

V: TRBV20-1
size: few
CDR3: CSASTGGHEQFF

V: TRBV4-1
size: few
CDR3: CASSQGYSTGVPSTDTQYF

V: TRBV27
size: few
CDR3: CASSPPWDQETQYF

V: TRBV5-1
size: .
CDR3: CASSLEGTASTDTQYF

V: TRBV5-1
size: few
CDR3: CASSFSGGAGGANVLTF